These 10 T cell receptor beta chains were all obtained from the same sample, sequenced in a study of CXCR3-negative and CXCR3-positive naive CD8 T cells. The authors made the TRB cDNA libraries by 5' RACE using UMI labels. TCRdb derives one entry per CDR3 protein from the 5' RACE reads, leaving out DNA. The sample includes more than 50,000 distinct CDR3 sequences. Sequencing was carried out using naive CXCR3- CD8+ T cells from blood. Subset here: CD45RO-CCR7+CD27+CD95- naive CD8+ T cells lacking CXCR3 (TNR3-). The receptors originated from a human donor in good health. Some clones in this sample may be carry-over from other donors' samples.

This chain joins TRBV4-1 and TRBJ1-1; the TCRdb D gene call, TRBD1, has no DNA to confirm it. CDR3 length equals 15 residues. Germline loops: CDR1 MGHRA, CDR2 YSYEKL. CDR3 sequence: CASSQDGAANTEAFF.

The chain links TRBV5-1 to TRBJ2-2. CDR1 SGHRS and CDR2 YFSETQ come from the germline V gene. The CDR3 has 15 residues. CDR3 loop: CASELSPRNTGELFF.

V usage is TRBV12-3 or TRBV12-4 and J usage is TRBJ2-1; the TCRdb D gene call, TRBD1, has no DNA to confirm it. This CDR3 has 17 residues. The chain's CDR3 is CASDRGREDGMYNEQFF.

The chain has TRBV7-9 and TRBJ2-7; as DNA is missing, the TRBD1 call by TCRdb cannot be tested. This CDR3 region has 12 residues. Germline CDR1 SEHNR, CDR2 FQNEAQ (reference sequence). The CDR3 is CASSPTGSEQYF.

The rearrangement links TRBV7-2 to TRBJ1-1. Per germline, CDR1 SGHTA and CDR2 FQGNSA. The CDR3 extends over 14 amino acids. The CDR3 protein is CASSIGLLNTEAFF.

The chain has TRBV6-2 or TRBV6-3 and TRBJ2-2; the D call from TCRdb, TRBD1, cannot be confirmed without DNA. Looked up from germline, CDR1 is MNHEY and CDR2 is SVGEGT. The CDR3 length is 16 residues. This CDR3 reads CASSPSTGLPTGELFF.

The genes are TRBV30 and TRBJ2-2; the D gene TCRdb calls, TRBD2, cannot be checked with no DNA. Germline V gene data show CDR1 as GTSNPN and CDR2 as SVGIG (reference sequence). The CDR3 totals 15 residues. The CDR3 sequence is CAWKELAMDTGELFF.

This chain's CDR3 is CASSEQIHEQYF. This chain links TRBV7-9 with TRBJ2-7. This CDR3 contains 12 residues. In germline, CDR1 is SEHNR, CDR2 FQNEAQ (reference sequence).

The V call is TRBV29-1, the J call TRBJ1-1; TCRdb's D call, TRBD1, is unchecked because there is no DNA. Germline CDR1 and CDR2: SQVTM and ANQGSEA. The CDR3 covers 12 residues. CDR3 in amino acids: CSAGQGDTEAFF.

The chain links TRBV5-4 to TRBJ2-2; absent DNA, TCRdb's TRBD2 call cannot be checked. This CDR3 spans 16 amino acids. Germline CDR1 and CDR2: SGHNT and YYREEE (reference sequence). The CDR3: CASSVDSGVNTGELFF. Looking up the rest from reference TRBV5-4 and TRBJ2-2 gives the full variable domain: ETGVTQSPTHLIKTRGQQVTLRCSSQSGHNTVSWYQQALGQGPQFIFQYYREEENGRGNFPPRFSGLQFPNYSSELNVNALELDDSALYLCASSVDSGVNTGELFFGEGSRLTVL.